Sequencing of this TCR beta chain was carried out in a study of blood T cell repertoires in COVID-19. On the study more broadly: There were acute and convalescent COVID-19 samples, and they came from the United States, Italy and Spain.

V lost 6 bases to trimming and J lost 10 bases, with 16 bases between them. From germline, CDR1 is SNHLY and CDR2 FYNNEI. This CDR3 spans 14 amino acids. Profiling relied on immunoSEQ multiplex PCR, and the TCRdb table lists in-frame clones only, not all of them. The sample holds 150,000 to 200,000 clones, approximately 79% seen once. The sequenced sample consisted of peripheral blood. The chain couples TRBV2 to TRBJ1-6; maybe TRBD1 (6 bases). This clonotype was obtained from a woman between 70 and 85 years old with acute or convalescent COVID-19. The CDR3 loop reads CASRPLGDISPLHF. The DNA for the CDR3 is TGTGCCAGCAGACCCCTTGGGGACATCTCACCCCTCCACTTT. Full variable domain (outside the CDR3, taken from reference TRBV2 and TRBJ1-6): EPEVTQTPSHQVTQMGQEVILRCVPISNHLYFYWYRQILGQKVEFLVSFYNNEISEKSEIFDDQFSVERPDGSNFTLKIRSTKLEDSAMYFCASRPLGDISPLHFGNGTRLTVT.